This T cell receptor (beta chain) was identified during a study of control samples from healthy donors and cancer patients. V lost 4 bases, J lost 2 bases, and 9 bases lay in between. CDR1 and CDR2 (germline): SQVTM, ANQGSEA. The CDR3 has 12 residues. The data were produced by immunoSEQ multiplex PCR, yet TCRdb's version contains in-frame clones alone and is incomplete. The sample lists 190,000 or so clones, around 93% occurring once. The sequence came from a young man in good health. The gene calls are TRBV29-1 and TRBJ2-7; D tentatively reads TRBD1 or TRBD2 (5 bases each). Sample: blood. Written as DNA, the CDR3 is TGCAGCGTTGGGGGGTTCGCCTACGAGCAGTACTTC. Translating it yields CSVGGFAYEQYF.